This T cell receptor beta chain was profiled in a study of T cell responses to AZD1222 COVID-19 vaccine. Study conclusions and caveats: Spike-specific TCR repertoires showed rising breadth and depth after two AZD1222 doses. Just five or six AZD1222 recipients tested seropositive at baseline.

Profiling relied on immunoSEQ multiplex PCR, and the TCRdb table lists in-frame clones only, not all of them. Here the sample spans about 150,000 clones, approximately 87% being singletons. The CDR3 runs to 12 residues. Germline V gene lookup returns CDR1 SGHNT and CDR2 YYREEE (reference sequence). V was clipped by 4 bases and J by 4 bases, with 7 bases between them. For this clone: What it binds is not known.

Sequencing used peripheral blood, obtained on day 0 of MenACWY control vaccination. V and J are TRBV5-4 and TRBJ2-3; D remains ambiguous. This receptor was obtained from an adult in good health. CDR3 protein: CASSLRADTQYF. In nucleotides, the CDR3 is TGTGCCAGCAGCCTCAGAGCAGATACGCAGTATTTT.